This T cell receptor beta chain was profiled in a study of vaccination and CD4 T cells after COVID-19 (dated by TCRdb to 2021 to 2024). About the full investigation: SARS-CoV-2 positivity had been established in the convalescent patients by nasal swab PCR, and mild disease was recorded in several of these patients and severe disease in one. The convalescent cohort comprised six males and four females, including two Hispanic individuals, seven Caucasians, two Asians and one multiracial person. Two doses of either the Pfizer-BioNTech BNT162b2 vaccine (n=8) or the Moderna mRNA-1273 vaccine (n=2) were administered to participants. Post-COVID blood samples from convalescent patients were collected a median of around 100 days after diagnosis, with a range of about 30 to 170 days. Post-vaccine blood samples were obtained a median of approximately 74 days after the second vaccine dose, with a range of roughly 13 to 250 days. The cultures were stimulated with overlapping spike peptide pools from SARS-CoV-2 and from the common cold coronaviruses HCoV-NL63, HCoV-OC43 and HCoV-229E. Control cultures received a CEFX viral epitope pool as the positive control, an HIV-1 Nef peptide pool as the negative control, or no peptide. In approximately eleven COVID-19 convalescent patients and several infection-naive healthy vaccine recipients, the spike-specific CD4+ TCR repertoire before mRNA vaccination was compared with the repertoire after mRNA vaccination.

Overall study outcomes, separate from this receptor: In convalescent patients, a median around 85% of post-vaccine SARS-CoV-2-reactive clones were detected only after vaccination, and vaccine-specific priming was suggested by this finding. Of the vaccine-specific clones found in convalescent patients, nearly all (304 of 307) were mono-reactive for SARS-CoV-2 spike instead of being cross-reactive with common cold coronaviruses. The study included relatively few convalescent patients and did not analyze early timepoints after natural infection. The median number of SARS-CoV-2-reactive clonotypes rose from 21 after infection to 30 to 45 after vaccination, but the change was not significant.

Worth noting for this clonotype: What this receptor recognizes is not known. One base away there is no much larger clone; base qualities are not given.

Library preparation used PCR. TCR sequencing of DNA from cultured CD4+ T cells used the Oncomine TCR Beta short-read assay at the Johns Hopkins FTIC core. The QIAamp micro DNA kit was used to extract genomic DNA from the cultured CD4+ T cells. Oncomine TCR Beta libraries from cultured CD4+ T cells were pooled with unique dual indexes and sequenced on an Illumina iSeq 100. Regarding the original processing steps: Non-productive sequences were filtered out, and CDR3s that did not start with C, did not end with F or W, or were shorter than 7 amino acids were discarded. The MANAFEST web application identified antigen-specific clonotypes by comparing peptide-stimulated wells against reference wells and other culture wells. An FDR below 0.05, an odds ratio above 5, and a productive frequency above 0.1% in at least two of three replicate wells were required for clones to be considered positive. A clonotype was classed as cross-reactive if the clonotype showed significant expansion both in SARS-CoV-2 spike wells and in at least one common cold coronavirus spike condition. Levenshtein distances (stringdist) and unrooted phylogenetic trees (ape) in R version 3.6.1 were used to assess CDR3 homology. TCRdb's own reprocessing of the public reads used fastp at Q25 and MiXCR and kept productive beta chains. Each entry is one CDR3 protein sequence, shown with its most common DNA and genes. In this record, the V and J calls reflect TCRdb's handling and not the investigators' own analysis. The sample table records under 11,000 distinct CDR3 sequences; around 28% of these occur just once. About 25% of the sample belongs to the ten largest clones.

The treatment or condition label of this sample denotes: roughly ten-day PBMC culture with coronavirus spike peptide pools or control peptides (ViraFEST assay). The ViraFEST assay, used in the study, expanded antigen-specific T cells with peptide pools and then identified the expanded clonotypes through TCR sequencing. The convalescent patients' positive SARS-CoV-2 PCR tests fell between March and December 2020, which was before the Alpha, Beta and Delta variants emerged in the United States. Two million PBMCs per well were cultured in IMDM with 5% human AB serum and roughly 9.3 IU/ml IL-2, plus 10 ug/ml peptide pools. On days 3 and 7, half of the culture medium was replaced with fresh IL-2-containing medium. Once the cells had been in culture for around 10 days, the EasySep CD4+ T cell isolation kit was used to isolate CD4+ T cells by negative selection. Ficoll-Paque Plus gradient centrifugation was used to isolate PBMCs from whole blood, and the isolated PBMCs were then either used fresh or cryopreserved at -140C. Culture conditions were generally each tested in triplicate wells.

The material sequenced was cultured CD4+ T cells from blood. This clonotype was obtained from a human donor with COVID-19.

The CDR3 loop reads CASSLDAGGPEGTQYF. The sequence in DNA is TGTGCCAGCAGCTTGGATGCGGGGGGGCCCGAGGGGACCCAGTACTTC. Recombination linked TRBV5-6 to TRBJ2-5; TRBD2 agrees with 9 junctional bases. For this chain, trimming is 0 bases at the V end and 7 bases at the J end, and the number of junction bases without a gene match is 10. Sequences SGHDT (CDR1) and YYEEEE (CDR2) are obtained from the germline V gene. Inclusive of the bounding cysteine and phenylalanine, the CDR3 is 16 residues long. Only the CDR3 DNA stays, 48 bases, in frame from base 1.